The rows below give T cell receptor beta chains drawn from one sample of a study of T cell repertoires in cytomegalovirus infection. TCRdb re-called the reads through MiXCR, storing one row per CDR3 protein. This sample yields 700,000 to 850,000 distinct CDR3 sequences, of which 32% are seen a single time; around an eighth belongs to the top ten. These receptors are not linked to any known antigen. The source was cultured CD8+ T cells from PBMCs, collected from culture after CMV antigen stimulation. These receptors were taken from a human donor in good health (CMV status not recorded). Some clones in this sample may be carry-over from other donors' samples. The CDR3 runs from the conserved cysteine through the conserved F or W. Each record gives: V gene, clone size, J gene, D gene, CDR3 DNA, CDR3 protein. The D gene is left open where the match is weak. Part of the rows lack a size; the others show once, few, many or a class for expanded clones.

TRBV7-2	few	TRBJ2-4	TRBD2	TGTGCCAGCAGCTTAGCGGCGGGGGGGCCAAGAAACATTCAGTACTTC	CASSLAAGGPRNIQYF
TRBV28	-	TRBJ1-2	TRBD1	TGTGCCAGCAGCTACCGGACAGGGGACGGCGCAAACTATGGCTACACCTTC	CASSYRTGDGANYGYTF
TRBV27	-	TRBJ1-1	TRBD1	TGTGCCAGCAGTTTATCGTGGACAGGCGACACTGAAGCTTTCTTT	CASSLSWTGDTEAFF
TRBV5-1	few	TRBJ1-2	-	TGCGCCAGCAGCTTACACACCGGGACGGCGTATGGCTACACCTTC	CASSLHTGTAYGYTF
TRBV19	few	TRBJ1-3	TRBD1	TGTGCGACGAATGGACAGGCGACCTCCTCTGGAAACACCATATATTTT	CATNGQATSSGNTIYF
TRBV20-1	few	TRBJ2-1	-	TGCAGTGCTAGAGATCCGCAGGGGTTTGATTTCAATGAGCAGTTCTTC	CSARDPQGFDFNEQFF
TRBV7-9	few	TRBJ2-5	-	TGTGCCAGCAGCCACTTAGAAGGAGAGACCCAGTACTTC	CASSHLEGETQYF
TRBV6-2/TRBV6-3	-	TRBJ1-1	-	TGTGCCAGCATCCTAACACCCCCCCAACAGGCACGGAACACTGAAGCTTTCTTT	CASILTPPQQARNTEAFF
TRBV7-8	many	TRBJ2-2	-	TGTGCCAGCAGCTTAGCGGAAGGAGGGGGCCCCGGGGAGCTGTTTTTT	CASSLAEGGGPGELFF
TRBV4-3	-	TRBJ2-1	-	TGCGCCAGCAGCCAAGAGGGAGACCCTCGTTACAATGAGCAGTTCTTC	CASSQEGDPRYNEQFF
TRBV6-5	few	TRBJ1-4	TRBD1	TGTGCCAGCAGTTACTCGTTTGACACCACAGGGGAGGTACGAGAAAAACTGTTTTTT	CASSYSFDTTGEVREKLFF
TRBV11-2	-	TRBJ2-7	TRBD2	TGTGCCAGCAGCTTAGGTTACCTAGCGGGGACCTCCTACGAGCAGTACTTC	CASSLGYLAGTSYEQYF
TRBV25-1	few	TRBJ2-1	TRBD2	TGTGCCAGCAGTTTAGCGGGGGGGTATTTCAATGAGCAGTTCTTC	CASSLAGGYFNEQFF
TRBV7-2	many	TRBJ2-1	TRBD2	TGTGCCAGCAGTCGGGGGGGCCTATACAATGAGCAGTTCTTC	CASSRGGLYNEQFF
TRBV7-6	few	TRBJ2-6	TRBD1	TGTGCCAGCAGCTTCGGACAGGCGGCTGGCTCTGGGGCCAACGTCCTGACTTTC	CASSFGQAAGSGANVLTF
TRBV18	-	TRBJ2-2	-	TGTGCCAGCTCACCACGAGTCGGGTTGGACACCGGGGAGCTGTTTTTT	CASSPRVGLDTGELFF
TRBV6-1	-	TRBJ2-1	TRBD1	TGTGCCAGCAGGGAGCGGACAGGGTCCTACAATGAGCAGTTCTTC	CASRERTGSYNEQFF
TRBV5-1	-	TRBJ2-7	TRBD1	TGCGCCAGCAGCCTGGGGACAGGCCCTCGGTACGAGCAGTACTTC	CASSLGTGPRYEQYF
TRBV27	-	TRBJ1-2	TRBD1	TGTGCCAGCAGTTTCGGGACAGGGAACTATGGCTACACCTTC	CASSFGTGNYGYTF
TRBV4-3	few	TRBJ1-3	-	TGCGCCAGCAGCCAGGGGAGACAGACTGGAAACACCATATATTTT	CASSQGRQTGNTIYF
TRBV19	-	TRBJ1-5	-	TGTGCCAGTGGGCTCAAGAATCAGCCCCAGCATTTT	CASGLKNQPQHF
TRBV27	once	TRBJ1-1	TRBD1	TGTGCCAGCAGCCCTGACAGGGGATATATGAACACTGAAGCTTTCTTT	CASSPDRGYMNTEAFF
TRBV15	few	TRBJ1-1	-	TGTGCCACCAGCAGAGTTCAGGACAACCTGGCGGCTTTCTTT	CATSRVQDNLAAFF
TRBV9	-	TRBJ2-1	-	TGTGCCAGCAGCGTAGCGGGGGAAGCCTACAATGAGCAGTTCTTC	CASSVAGEAYNEQFF
TRBV19	-	TRBJ2-3	-	TGTGCCAGTAGTACCGGGACACTGGACACAGATACGCAGTATTTT	CASSTGTLDTDTQYF
TRBV19	-	TRBJ1-1	-	TGTGCCAGTAGTATAGCGGCATGGACTATCAAGAACACTGAAGCTTTCTTT	CASSIAAWTIKNTEAFF
TRBV7-2	many	TRBJ2-5	-	TGTGCCAGCAGCTCCAGCCAAGAGACCCAGTACTTC	CASSSSQETQYF
TRBV7-2	many	TRBJ2-3	TRBD1	TGTGCCAGCAGCTTAGCCAGGGGGCTAGATACGCAGTATTTT	CASSLARGLDTQYF
TRBV5-1	-	TRBJ2-5	TRBD2	TGCGCCAGCAGCTTGGACGGGGGGGCCTATGAGACCCAGTACTTC	CASSLDGGAYETQYF
TRBV28	few	TRBJ2-3	-	TGTGCCAGCAGTTCCCACTATGCATCTAGCACAGATACGCAGTATTTT	CASSSHYASSTDTQYF
TRBV2	-	TRBJ2-2	-	TGTGCCAGCAGTGAAGAGGCTTCCTGGGCCGGGGAGCTGTTTTTT	CASSEEASWAGELFF
TRBV12-3/TRBV12-4	few	TRBJ1-3	-	TGTGCCAGCACCGATCCGGGACTCTCTGGAAACACCATATATTTT	CASTDPGLSGNTIYF
TRBV7-9	-	TRBJ1-4	-	TGTGCCAGCAGCTTTCCTCCTTGGGGGAATGATGAAAAACTGTTTTTT	CASSFPPWGNDEKLFF
TRBV5-6	-	TRBJ1-1	-	TGTGCCAGCAGTTATCCGGGACTCCGGGCCACTGAAGCTTTCTTT	CASSYPGLRATEAFF
TRBV5-1	few	TRBJ1-1	TRBD1	TGCGCCAGCAGCGCCGGGACAGGGGGTGAAGCTTTCTTT	CASSAGTGGEAFF
TRBV9	-	TRBJ2-3	-	TGTGCCAGCAGCGTAGAGCTGTTCAAATCCGATACGCAGTATTTT	CASSVELFKSDTQYF
TRBV12-3/TRBV12-4	-	TRBJ1-1	TRBD1	TGTGCCAGCAGTCGACAGGGGACTGACGCTTTCTTT	CASSRQGTDAFF
TRBV4-2	-	TRBJ1-5	-	TGTGCCAGCAGCCTAGTGACCGCGTCCGCCAGCAATCAGCCCCAGCATTTT	CASSLVTASASNQPQHF
TRBV15	-	TRBJ1-6	TRBD1	TGTGCCACCAGCCGAGACAGGGAAGGATCACCCCTCCACTTT	CATSRDREGSPLHF
TRBV6-5	-	TRBJ2-5	-	TGTGCCAGCAGTTACTCGCTTATCGAGGGAGAGACCCAGTACTTC	CASSYSLIEGETQYF
TRBV28	-	TRBJ2-2	-	TGTGCCAGCAGAAATTTGGAACAGATGAACACCGGGGAGCTGTTTTTT	CASRNLEQMNTGELFF
TRBV6-4	-	TRBJ2-1	TRBD2	TGTGCCAGCAGTGAGTGGGGGGGGATTGAGCAGTTCTTC	CASSEWGGIEQFF
TRBV6-5	-	TRBJ2-1	-	TGTGCCAGCAATACGGGACCGCTAAATGAGCAGTTCTTC	CASNTGPLNEQFF
TRBV13	once	TRBJ2-7	-	TGTGCCAGCAGCTTAACACTCAGACCCGCCTACGAGCAGTACTTC	CASSLTLRPAYEQYF